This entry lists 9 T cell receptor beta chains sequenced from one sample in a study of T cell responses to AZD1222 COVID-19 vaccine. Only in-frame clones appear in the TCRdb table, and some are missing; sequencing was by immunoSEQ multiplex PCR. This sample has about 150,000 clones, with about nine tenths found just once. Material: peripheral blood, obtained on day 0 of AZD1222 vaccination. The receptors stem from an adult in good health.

CDR3 protein: CASSLPRNTEAFF. The CDR3 DNA sequence: TGTGCCAGCAGTTTACCAAGGAACACTGAAGCTTTCTTT. J is TRBJ1-1 and V is TRBV28; D call uncertain. The germline CDR1 and CDR2 sequences are MDHEN and SYDVKM. Trimming removed 2 bases at V and 1 base at J, with 5 bases between. The CDR3 extends over 13 amino acids.

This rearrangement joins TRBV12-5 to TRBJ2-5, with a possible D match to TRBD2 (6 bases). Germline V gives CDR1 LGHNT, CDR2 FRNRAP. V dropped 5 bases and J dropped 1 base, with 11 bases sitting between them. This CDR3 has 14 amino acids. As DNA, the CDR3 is TGTGCTAGTGGTGTTAGCGGTACCCAAGAGACCCAGTACTTC. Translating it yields CASGVSGTQETQYF.

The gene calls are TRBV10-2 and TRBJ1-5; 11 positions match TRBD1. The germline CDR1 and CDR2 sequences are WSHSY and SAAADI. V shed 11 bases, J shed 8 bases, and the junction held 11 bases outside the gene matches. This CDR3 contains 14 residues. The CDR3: CASSGQGALEPQHF. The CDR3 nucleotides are TGCGCCTCATCAGGACAGGGGGCTTTGGAGCCCCAGCATTTT.

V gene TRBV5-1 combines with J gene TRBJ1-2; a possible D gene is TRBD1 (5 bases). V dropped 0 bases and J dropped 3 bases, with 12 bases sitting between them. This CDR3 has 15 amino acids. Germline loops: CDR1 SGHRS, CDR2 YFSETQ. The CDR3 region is CASSLAWVGDYGYTF. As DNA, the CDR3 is TGCGCCAGCAGCTTGGCTTGGGTAGGGGACTATGGCTACACCTTC.

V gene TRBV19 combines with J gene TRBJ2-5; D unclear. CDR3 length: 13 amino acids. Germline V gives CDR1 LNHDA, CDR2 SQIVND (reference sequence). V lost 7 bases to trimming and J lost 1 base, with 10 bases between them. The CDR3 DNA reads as TGTGCCAGTATTAGGCGGAGCCAAGAGACCCAGTACTTC. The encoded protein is CASIRRSQETQYF.

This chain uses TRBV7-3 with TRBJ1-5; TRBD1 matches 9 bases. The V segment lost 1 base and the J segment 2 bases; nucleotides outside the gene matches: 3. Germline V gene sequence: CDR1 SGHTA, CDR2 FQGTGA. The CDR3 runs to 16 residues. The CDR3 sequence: CASSLKRTGGNQPQHF. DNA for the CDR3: TGTGCCAGCAGCTTAAAACGGACAGGGGGCAATCAGCCCCAGCATTTT.

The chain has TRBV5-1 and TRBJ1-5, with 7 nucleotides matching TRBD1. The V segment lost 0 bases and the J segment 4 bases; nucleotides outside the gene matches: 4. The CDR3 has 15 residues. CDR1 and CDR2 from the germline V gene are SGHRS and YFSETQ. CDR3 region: CASSLAAGGNQPQHF. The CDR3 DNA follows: TGCGCCAGCAGCTTGGCGGCAGGGGGGAATCAGCCCCAGCATTTT.

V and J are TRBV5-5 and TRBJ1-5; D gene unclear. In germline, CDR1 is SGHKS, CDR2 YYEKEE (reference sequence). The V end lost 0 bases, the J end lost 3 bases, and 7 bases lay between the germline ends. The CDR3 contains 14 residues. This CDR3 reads CASSLEGYNQPQHF. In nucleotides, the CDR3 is TGTGCCAGCAGCTTGGAAGGGTACAATCAGCCCCAGCATTTT.

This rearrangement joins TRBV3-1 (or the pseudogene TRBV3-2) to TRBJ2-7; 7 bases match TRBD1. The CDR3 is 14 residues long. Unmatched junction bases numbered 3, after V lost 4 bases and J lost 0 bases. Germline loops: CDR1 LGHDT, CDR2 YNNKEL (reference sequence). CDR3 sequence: CASSLGQSSYEQYF. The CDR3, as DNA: TGTGCCAGCAGCCTGGGACAGAGCTCCTACGAGCAGTACTTC.